The next 23 T cell receptor beta chains were all read from a single sample in a study of a mutant IDH1 vaccine in newly diagnosed glioma. Sequencing used immunoSEQ multiplex PCR; TCRdb keeps in-frame clones, though not all of them. The sample has fewer than 65,000 clones, 81% seen once. No cognate antigen is known for these TCRs. As to time point: week 5, during vaccination. In every dose of vaccine, 300 ug of mutant IDH1 20-mer peptide was given alongside topical imiquimod. This specimen consisted of PBMCs, obtained from a glioma patient whose treatment included an IDH1 peptide vaccine. These receptor sequences come from a man aged 30 to 45 with glioma.

The chain recombines TRBV19 with TRBJ1-3; D unclear. The V end was cut by 8 bases, the J end by 0 bases, with 8 bases between. The CDR3 has 13 amino acids. The germline V gene encodes CDR1 LNHDA and CDR2 SQIVND (reference sequence). CDR3 loop: CASSQRSGNTIYF. In DNA form, the CDR3 reads TGTGCCAGTTCTCAGCGCTCTGGAAACACCATATATTTT.

This sequence joins TRBV9 and TRBJ1-5; 9 bases line up with TRBD1. Germline V gene sequence: CDR1 SGDLS, CDR2 YYNGEE. The CDR3 contains 15 residues. Trimming at V came to 4 bases and at J to 6 bases, leaving 8 bases not matched to a gene. CDR3 sequence reads: CASSQTGGPIQPQHF. CDR3 nucleotide sequence: TGTGCCAGCAGCCAGACAGGGGGGCCAATTCAGCCCCAGCATTTT.

The chain couples TRBV7-8 to TRBJ1-2; possibly TRBD1 for D (6 bases). The germline gives CDR1 SGHVS, CDR2 FQNEAQ. CDR3 size: 17 residues. The V end was cut by 5 bases, the J end by 5 bases, with 24 bases between. CDR3 nucleotide sequence: TGTGCCAGCAGCACTACTTTTTCCGGACAGTCCCTATATGGCTACACCTTC. Translated, it gives CASSTTFSGQSLYGYTF.

A few counts support this clone. This chain uses TRBV18 with TRBJ1-1, with D possibly being TRBD1 (5 bases). The CDR3 covers 15 residues. CDR1 and CDR2 from the germline V gene are KGHSH and LQKENI. The V gene lost 2 bases and the J gene lost 0 bases, with 10 bases spanning the gap. The CDR3 DNA sequence: TGTGCCAGCTCACCAATGGGGGGGGTGAACACTGAAGCTTTCTTT. Its translation: CASSPMGGVNTEAFF. Filled out from reference TRBV18 and TRBJ1-1, the complete variable domain reads NAGVMQNPRHLVRRRGQEARLRCSPMKGHSHVYWYRQLPEEGLKFMVYLQKENIIDESGMPKERFSAEFPKEGPSILRIQQVVRGDSAAYFCASSPMGGVNTEAFFGQGTRLTVV.

The chain joins TRBV5-1 to TRBJ2-5, with 8 positions matching TRBD2. This CDR3 region has 13 residues. J was trimmed by 5 bases and V by 3 bases; bases with no gene match: 3. Germline V gives CDR1 SGHRS, CDR2 YFSETQ. CDR3 sequence reads: CASSWGGGETQYF. The CDR3 coding sequence is TGCGCCAGCAGCTGGGGCGGGGGGGAGACCCAGTACTTC.

The CDR3 DNA reads as TGTGCCAGCAGTGGGACTCCAGGCGGCACTGAAGCTTTCTTT. Amino acid sequence: CASSGTPGGTEAFF. This chain links TRBV6-6 with TRBJ1-1; a weak D match, TRBD1 (5 bases). In germline, CDR1 is MNHNY, CDR2 SVGAGI (reference sequence). The CDR3 loop spans 14 amino acids. V gave up 5 bases and J gave up 4 bases, with 14 bases separating them.

The chain has TRBV6-5 and TRBJ1-2; maybe TRBD1 (6 bases). Germline V gene lookup returns CDR1 MNHEY and CDR2 SVGAGI. CDR3 length: 15 amino acids. The V and J ends lost 2 bases and 8 bases respectively, with 18 bases between them. DNA of the CDR3: TGTGCCAGCAGTTACGTCCAGGGGCGGAGGGAGGGCTACACCTTC. Translated: CASSYVQGRREGYTF.

V is TRBV19 and J is TRBJ1-1, with D possibly being TRBD1 (5 bases). This CDR3 is 14 amino acids long. V was shortened by 3 bases and J by 1 base, with 9 bases between the two germline ends. Per the germline V gene, CDR1 is LNHDA and CDR2 is SQIVND (reference sequence). The CDR3 here is CASSIQGPNTEAFF. The DNA of the CDR3 is TGTGCCAGTAGTATTCAGGGCCCGAACACTGAAGCTTTCTTT.

The chain links TRBV6-6 to TRBJ2-5, with TRBD1 matching 8 bases. V was clipped by 7 bases and J by 11 bases; unmatched bases: 15. CDR3 length equals 14 residues. Germline CDR1 and CDR2: MNHNY and SVGAGI (reference sequence). In DNA, the CDR3 is TGTGCCAGCACCGCGGACAGGGTAGCGAGGGAGCAGTACTTC. Protein sequence: CASTADRVAREQYF.

With respect to this clone: Other nucleotide sequences from this sample produce the same CDR3. The J gene is TRBJ1-1, the V gene TRBV6-6; D is undetermined. Germline V lookup: CDR1 MNHNY, CDR2 SVGAGI (reference sequence). There are 14 residues in the CDR3. Trimming removed 0 bases from V and 3 bases from J, with 8 bases in between. This chain's CDR3 is CASSYSLGHTEAFF. DNA for the CDR3: TGTGCCAGCAGTTACTCGCTAGGGCACACTGAAGCTTTCTTT.

The chain couples TRBV6-1 to TRBJ1-1; no firm D call. This CDR3 region has 15 residues. The V gene lost 2 bases and the J gene lost 3 bases, with 13 bases spanning the gap. Germline CDR1 reads MNHNS; CDR2 reads SASEGT. The CDR3 DNA is TGTGCCAGCAGTGAATCGTGGAGGGTGTACACTGAAGCTTTCTTT. It encodes CASSESWRVYTEAFF.

This chain connects TRBV11-2 to TRBJ2-5; unclear D gene. Germline values: CDR1 SGHAT, CDR2 FQNNGV. V was shortened by 1 base and J by 4 bases, with 10 bases between the two germline ends. The CDR3 length is 14 residues. The CDR3 region is CASSLVGWGETQYF. As DNA, the CDR3 is TGTGCCAGCAGCTTAGTTGGCTGGGGAGAGACCCAGTACTTC.

J is TRBJ1-1 and V is TRBV18; D gene ambiguous. The CDR3 loop spans 15 amino acids. V shed 2 bases and J shed 1 base, with 11 bases lying between them. Per germline, CDR1 KGHSH and CDR2 LQKENI. The CDR3 region is CASSPVISRNTEAFF. The CDR3 bases are TGTGCCAGCTCACCAGTTATCTCAAGGAACACTGAAGCTTTCTTT.

The chain has TRBV27 and TRBJ1-5; 7 bases fit TRBD1. This CDR3 spans 16 amino acids. The germline V gene encodes CDR1 MNHEY and CDR2 SMNVEV (reference sequence). Germline trimming cut 7 bases from V and 2 bases from J; bases unmatched to any gene: 11. As DNA, the CDR3 is TGTGCCAGCAAAAGTATCCAGGGGGTCGGCAATCAGCCCCAGCATTTT. This translates into CASKSIQGVGNQPQHF.

The chain has TRBV19 and TRBJ1-6, with TRBD1 identical over 12 bases. With 6 bases clipped from V and 7 bases from J, the junction kept 7 bases outside the gene matches. The germline V gene encodes CDR1 LNHDA and CDR2 SQIVND (reference sequence). This CDR3 comprises 16 residues. Written as DNA, the CDR3 is TGTGCCAGTAGCAGCGTAGGGACAGGGGGCAATTCACCCCTCCACTTT. Encoded protein: CASSSVGTGGNSPLHF.

This clone has only one observation. The V gene is TRBV11-2, the J gene TRBJ1-1, with D possibly being TRBD1 (5 bases). V lost 1 base to trimming and J lost 3 bases, with 9 bases between them. Germline assignment: CDR1 SGHAT and CDR2 FQNNGV. This CDR3 has 14 amino acids. This chain's CDR3 is CASSLVRVDTEAFF. The CDR3 DNA reads TGTGCCAGCAGCTTAGTCAGGGTTGACACTGAAGCTTTCTTT.

This rearrangement joins TRBV5-1 to TRBJ2-5; tentatively, D is TRBD1 or TRBD2 (7 bases each). V shed 6 bases and J shed 2 bases, with 17 bases lying between them. Per the germline V gene, CDR1 is SGHRS and CDR2 is YFSETQ. CDR3 length: 15 amino acids. CDR3 sequence reads: CASNPGRGPQETQYF. The DNA for the CDR3 is TGCGCCAGCAACCCGGGGAGGGGGCCTCAAGAGACCCAGTACTTC.

V gene TRBV4-2 combines with J gene TRBJ1-2, with 9 bases fitting TRBD1. The CDR3 has 15 residues. Germline CDR1 LGHNA, CDR2 YNFKEQ. V lost 6 bases to trimming and J lost 2 bases; unmatched junction nucleotides: 7. This chain's CDR3 is CASRSTGGANYGYTF. CDR3 coding DNA: TGTGCCAGCAGGTCCACAGGGGGCGCAAACTATGGCTACACCTTC.

The V call is TRBV5-6, the J call TRBJ1-6; no reliable D call. This CDR3 comprises 15 residues. From germline, CDR1 is SGHDT and CDR2 YYEEEE. V dropped 0 bases and J dropped 1 base, with 5 bases sitting between them. The CDR3 here is CASSLGESYNSPLHF. CDR3 sequence (DNA): TGTGCCAGCAGCTTGGGGGAGTCCTATAATTCACCCCTCCACTTT.

The V and J genes are TRBV10-3 and TRBJ1-4; D not resolved. Germline-derived CDR1 and CDR2 are ENHRY and SYGVKD. Trimming pared 2 bases from V and 4 bases from J, leaving 5 bases between. This CDR3 spans 13 amino acids. Written as DNA, the CDR3 is TGTGCCATCAGTGAGCTAATTAATGAAAAACTGTTTTTT. Amino acid sequence: CAISELINEKLFF.

The chain employs TRBV7-9 and TRBJ2-3; D not resolved. The CDR3 runs 15 residues. The germline V gene has CDR1 SEHNR and CDR2 FQNEAQ (reference sequence). The V end was cut by 3 bases, the J end by 3 bases, with 13 bases between. The CDR3 here is CASSLTGLGTDTQYF. The CDR3 coding sequence is TGTGCCAGCAGCTTGACCGGGCTGGGGACAGATACGCAGTATTTT.

This CDR3 reads CASRTWGSNQPQHF. The CDR3, as DNA: TGTGCCAGTAGGACCTGGGGTAGCAATCAGCCCCAGCATTTT. The genes are TRBV19 and TRBJ1-5; D is unclear. With 6 bases removed from V and 0 bases from J, the gap between germline ends came to 9 bases. Germline V gene data show CDR1 as LNHDA and CDR2 as SQIVND (reference sequence). The CDR3 sequence is 14 residues long.

CDR3 nucleotide sequence: TGTGCCAGCTCCCAGAACCTTCAAGAGACCCAGTACTTC. Translation: CASSQNLQETQYF. The chain recombines TRBV18 with TRBJ2-5; D gene unclear. This CDR3 comprises 13 residues. CDR1 is KGHSH, CDR2 LQKENI, per germline. Trimming removed 6 bases at V and 2 bases at J, with 10 bases between.